The rows below give T cell receptor beta chains drawn from one sample of a study of cytomegalovirus exposure and HLA in healthy donors. Profiling relied on immunoSEQ multiplex PCR, and the TCRdb table lists in-frame clones only, not all of them. The table lists 150,000 to 160,000 clones, around 80% of them singletons. Sequencing was carried out using PBMCs. Source of these receptors: a woman in her forties in good health and CMV-seropositive. The conserved cysteine and the conserved F or W are not part of the CDR3 here.

v_call cdr3_aa
TRBV11-2 ASSFNSGRETQY
TRBV19 ASSIGTGESYEQY
TRBV28 ASSFFAEAF
TRBV5-8 ASSLEGGYQPQH
TRBV5-1 ASSSRTGTSSYNEQF
TRBV7-9 ASSLAGGAGELF
TRBV18 ASSPLWGLGRYNEQF
TRBV5-4 ASTPDRVGYGYT
TRBV18 ASSPQNRLSTDTQY
TRBV5-1 ASSSLAGDNIQY
TRBV28 ASREVAGVHEQY
TRBV5-4 ASRFGLAGEEQY
TRBV5-4 ASSLVFTDTQY
TRBV25-1 ASSAGQGLPNSPLH
TRBV7-3 ASSLGGVSTEAF
TRBV5-1 ASSLGSRSSGNTIY